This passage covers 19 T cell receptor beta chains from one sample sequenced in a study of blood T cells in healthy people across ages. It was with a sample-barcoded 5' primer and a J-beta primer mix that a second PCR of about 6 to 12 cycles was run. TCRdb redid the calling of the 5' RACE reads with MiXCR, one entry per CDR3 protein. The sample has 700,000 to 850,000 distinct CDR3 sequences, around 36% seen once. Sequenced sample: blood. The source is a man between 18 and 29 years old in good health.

This CDR3 is CASSVAPSGGPNTGELFF. Written as DNA, the CDR3 is TGTGCCAGCAGCGTAGCGCCTAGCGGGGGACCTAACACCGGGGAGCTGTTTTTT. The V gene is TRBV9, the J gene TRBJ2-2, with 10 bases lining up with TRBD2. V dropped 0 bases and J dropped 2; count of bases not matched to a gene: 7. CDR1 and CDR2 (germline): SGDLS, YYNGEE. CDR3 length: 18 amino acids.

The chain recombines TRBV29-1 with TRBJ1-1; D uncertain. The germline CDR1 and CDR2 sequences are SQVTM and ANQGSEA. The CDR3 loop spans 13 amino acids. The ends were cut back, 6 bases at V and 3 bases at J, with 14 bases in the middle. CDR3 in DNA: TGCAGCGTCGCCAGAACCCAGGACACTGAAGCTTTCTTT. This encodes CSVARTQDTEAFF. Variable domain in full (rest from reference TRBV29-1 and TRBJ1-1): SAVISQKPSRDICQRGTSLTIQCQVDSQVTMMFWYRQQPGQSLTLIATANQGSEATYESGFVIDKFPISRPNLTFSTLTVSNMSPEDSSIYLCSVARTQDTEAFFGQGTRLTVV.

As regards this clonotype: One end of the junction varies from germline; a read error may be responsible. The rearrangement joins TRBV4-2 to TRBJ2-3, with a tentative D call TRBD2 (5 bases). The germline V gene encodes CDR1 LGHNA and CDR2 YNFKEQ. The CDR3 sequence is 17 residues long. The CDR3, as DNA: TGTGCCAGCAGCGAAGACTGGGAGCGACCCTACACAGATACGCAGTATTTT. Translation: CASSEDWERPYTDTQYF.

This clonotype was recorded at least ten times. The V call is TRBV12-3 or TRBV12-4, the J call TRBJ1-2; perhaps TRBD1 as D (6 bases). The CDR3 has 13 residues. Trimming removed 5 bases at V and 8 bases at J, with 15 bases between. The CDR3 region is CASSNREGRGYTF. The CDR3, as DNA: TGTGCCAGCAGTAACAGGGAAGGGAGAGGCTACACCTTC.

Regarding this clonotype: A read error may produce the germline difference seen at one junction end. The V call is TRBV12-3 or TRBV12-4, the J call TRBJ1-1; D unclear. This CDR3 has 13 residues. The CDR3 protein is CASGLSGGTEAFF. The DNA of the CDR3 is TGTGCCAGCGGTTTAAGCGGAGGGACTGAAGCTTTCTTT.

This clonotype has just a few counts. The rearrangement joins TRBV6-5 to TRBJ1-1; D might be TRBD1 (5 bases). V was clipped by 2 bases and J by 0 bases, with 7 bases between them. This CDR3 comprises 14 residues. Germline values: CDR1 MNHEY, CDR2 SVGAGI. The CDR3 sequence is CASSYGAMNTEAFF. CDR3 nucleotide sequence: TGTGCCAGCAGTTACGGGGCCATGAACACTGAAGCTTTCTTT.

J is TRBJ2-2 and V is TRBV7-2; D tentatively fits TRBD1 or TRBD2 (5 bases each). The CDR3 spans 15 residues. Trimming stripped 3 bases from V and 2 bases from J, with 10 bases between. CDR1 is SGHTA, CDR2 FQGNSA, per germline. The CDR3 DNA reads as TGTGCCAGCAGCTTGGGACGGATAAACACCGGGGAGCTGTTTTTT. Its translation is CASSLGRINTGELFF.

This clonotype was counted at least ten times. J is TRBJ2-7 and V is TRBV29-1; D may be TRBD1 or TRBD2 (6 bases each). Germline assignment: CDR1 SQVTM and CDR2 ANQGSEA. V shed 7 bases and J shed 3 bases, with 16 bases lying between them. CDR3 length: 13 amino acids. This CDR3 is CSALGGGLYEQYF. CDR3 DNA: TGCAGCGCCTTGGGTGGGGGGCTCTACGAGCAGTACTTC.

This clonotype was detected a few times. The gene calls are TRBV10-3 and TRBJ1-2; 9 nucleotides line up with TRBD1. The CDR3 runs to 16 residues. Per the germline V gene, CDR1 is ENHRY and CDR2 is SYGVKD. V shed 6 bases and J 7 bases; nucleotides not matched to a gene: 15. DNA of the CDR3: TGTGCCATCAGCGCCGGGACAGGGAGAGTCGCGACTGGCTACACCTTC. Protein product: CAISAGTGRVATGYTF.

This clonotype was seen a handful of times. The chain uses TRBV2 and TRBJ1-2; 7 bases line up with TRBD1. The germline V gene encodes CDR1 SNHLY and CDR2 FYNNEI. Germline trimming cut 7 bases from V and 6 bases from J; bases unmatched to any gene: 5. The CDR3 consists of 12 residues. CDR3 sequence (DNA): TGTGCCAGCAAGGGGGCTCGGGATGGCTACACCTTC. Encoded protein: CASKGARDGYTF.

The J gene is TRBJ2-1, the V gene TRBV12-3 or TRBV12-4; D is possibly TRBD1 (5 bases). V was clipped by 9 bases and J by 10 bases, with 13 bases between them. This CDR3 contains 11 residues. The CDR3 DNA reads TGTGCCAGAAGAACAGGACCAGAGCAGTTCTTC. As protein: CARRTGPEQFF.

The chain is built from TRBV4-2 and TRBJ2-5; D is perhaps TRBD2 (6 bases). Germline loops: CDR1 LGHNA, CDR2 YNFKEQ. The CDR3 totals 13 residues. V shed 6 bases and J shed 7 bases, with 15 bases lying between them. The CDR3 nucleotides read TGTGCCAGCAGTGAGGACTCGGGAGTGACCCAGTACTTC. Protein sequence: CASSEDSGVTQYF.

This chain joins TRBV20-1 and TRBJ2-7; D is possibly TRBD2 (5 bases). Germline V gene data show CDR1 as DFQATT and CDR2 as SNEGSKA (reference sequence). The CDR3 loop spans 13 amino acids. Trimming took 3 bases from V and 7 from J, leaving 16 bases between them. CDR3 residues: CSASGLAGNEQYF. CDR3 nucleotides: TGCAGTGCTAGTGGTCTAGCTGGCAATGAGCAGTACTTC.

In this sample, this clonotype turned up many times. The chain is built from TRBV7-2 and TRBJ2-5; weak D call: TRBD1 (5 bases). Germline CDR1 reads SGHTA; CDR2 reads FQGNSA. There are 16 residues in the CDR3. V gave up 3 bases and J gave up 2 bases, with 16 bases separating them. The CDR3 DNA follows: TGTGCCAGCAGCTTCAGGTCGACAGAGCCTCAAGAGACCCAGTACTTC. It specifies CASSFRSTEPQETQYF.

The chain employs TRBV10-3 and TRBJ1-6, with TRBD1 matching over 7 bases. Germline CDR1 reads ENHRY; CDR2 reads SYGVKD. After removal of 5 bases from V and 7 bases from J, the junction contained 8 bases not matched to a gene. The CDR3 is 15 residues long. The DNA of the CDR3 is TGTGCCATCAGTCAAGAAACACAGGGGAATTCACCCCTCCACTTT. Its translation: CAISQETQGNSPLHF.

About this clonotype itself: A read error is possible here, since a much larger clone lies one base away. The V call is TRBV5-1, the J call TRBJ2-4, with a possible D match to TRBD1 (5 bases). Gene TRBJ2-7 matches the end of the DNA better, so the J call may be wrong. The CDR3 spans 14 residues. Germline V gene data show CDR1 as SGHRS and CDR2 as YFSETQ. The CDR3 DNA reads TGCGCCAGCAGCTTTGACAGTAGTTCCTCCGAGCAGTACTTC. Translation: CASSFDSSSSEQYF.

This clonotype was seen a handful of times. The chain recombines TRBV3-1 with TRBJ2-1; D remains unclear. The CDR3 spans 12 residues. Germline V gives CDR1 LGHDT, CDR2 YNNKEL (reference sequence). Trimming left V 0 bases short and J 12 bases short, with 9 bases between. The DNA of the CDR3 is TGTGCCAGCAGCCAAGAAGGTCGGTCGCAGTTCTTC. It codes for CASSQEGRSQFF.

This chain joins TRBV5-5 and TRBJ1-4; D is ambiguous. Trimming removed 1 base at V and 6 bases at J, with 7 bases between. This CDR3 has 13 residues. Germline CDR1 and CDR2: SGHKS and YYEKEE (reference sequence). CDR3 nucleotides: TGTGCCAGCAGCTTGAGGAGTCATGAAAAACTGTTTTTT. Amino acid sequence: CASSLRSHEKLFF.

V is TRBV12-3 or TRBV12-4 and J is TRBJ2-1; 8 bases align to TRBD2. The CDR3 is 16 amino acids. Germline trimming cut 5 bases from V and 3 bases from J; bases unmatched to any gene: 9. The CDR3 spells CASSPREGGLYNEQFF. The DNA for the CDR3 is TGTGCCAGCAGTCCCCGGGAGGGGGGCCTCTACAATGAGCAGTTCTTC.